A single sample is the source of the 3 T cell receptor beta chains below, sequenced in a study of blood T cell repertoires in COVID-19. Using immunoSEQ multiplex PCR, the repertoire was profiled, and TCRdb retains in-frame clones only, with some absent. The sample shows 220,000 or so clones, 70% to 85% of them seen only once. The sequencing sample was made of peripheral blood. The receptors derive from a woman at least 80 years old with acute or convalescent COVID-19.

V gene TRBV7-2 combines with J gene TRBJ2-7; TRBD1 aligns across 9 bases. CDR3 length: 15 residues. Germline V gene data show CDR1 as SGHTA and CDR2 as FQGNSA. Unmatched junction bases numbered 5, after V lost 3 bases and J lost 2 bases. In DNA, the CDR3 is TGTGCCAGCAGCTTCGGGACAGGGCCCCCCTACGAGCAGTACTTC. Amino acids: CASSFGTGPPYEQYF.

This clone has only a few counts. This chain uses TRBV5-1 with TRBJ2-1, with 10 bases lining up with TRBD1. CDR1 is SGHRS, CDR2 YFSETQ, per germline. The CDR3 runs to 15 residues. V was clipped by 0 bases and J by 7 bases; unmatched bases: 4. CDR3 DNA: TGCGCCAGCAGCTTGGCCGGACAGGGGGTTAATGAGCAGTTCTTC. Translation: CASSLAGQGVNEQFF.

V is TRBV21-1 and J is TRBJ2-1; TRBD2 was called by the table and not checked on the DNA. TRBV21-1 is recorded as a pseudogene. There are 16 residues in the CDR3. The DNA of the CDR3 is TGTGCCAGCAGCAAAGTGGATAGCGGGAGTCTAAGGGAGCAGTTCTTC. Translation gives CASSKVDSGSLREQFF.